The 17 T cell receptor beta chains given below trace back to one sample, sequenced in a study of shared T cell receptors in the human thymus. The table came from immunoSEQ multiplex PCR; TCRdb's copy has only in-frame clones and leaves some out. Of just under 550,000 clones listed, 70% to 80% were seen once; the top ten hold roughly 0.013%. The same specimen was also included in a second study, on human thymus T cells.

Sequencing used thymocytes. The receptors were sampled from a boy younger than two with a congenital heart defect.

The chain employs TRBV30 and TRBJ2-3; 9 bases agree with TRBD2. Germline V gives CDR1 GTSNPN, CDR2 SVGIG (reference sequence). The junction had 2 bases not matched to a gene; V was cut back by 2 bases and J by 2 bases. This CDR3 is built from 14 residues. The CDR3 nucleotides read TGTGCCTGGAGTCTAGCGGGAACCACAGATACGCAGTATTTT. This encodes CAWSLAGTTDTQYF.

The chain joins TRBV4-3 to TRBJ2-4, with D possibly being TRBD2 (6 bases). This CDR3 is built from 16 residues. CDR1 LGHNA and CDR2 YSLEER come from the germline V gene. Trimming removed 5 bases from V and 5 bases from J, with 19 bases in between. CDR3: CASSKGVAEPENIQYF. CDR3 coding DNA: TGCGCCAGCAGCAAAGGAGTAGCGGAGCCGGAAAACATTCAGTACTTC.

This rearrangement joins TRBV11-2 to TRBJ1-3; D is possibly TRBD1 (6 bases). The germline V and J ends were trimmed by 1 base and 0 bases, with 13 bases remaining between them. CDR1 is SGHAT and CDR2 is FQNNGV in the germline V gene. The length of the CDR3 is 17 residues. The CDR3 bases are TGTGCCAGCAGCTTAGGGACAGCATATGTCTCTGGAAACACCATATATTTT. This encodes CASSLGTAYVSGNTIYF.

This clone was seen only once. The chain joins TRBV7-9 to TRBJ2-2; TRBD1 agrees at 10 bases. The CDR3 has 16 residues. V lost 5 bases and J lost 1; bases outside the gene matches: 4. The germline V gene encodes CDR1 SEHNR and CDR2 FQNEAQ (reference sequence). The CDR3 sequence is CASSARTGGNTGELFF. The DNA of the CDR3 is TGTGCCAGCAGCGCTAGGACAGGGGGGAACACCGGGGAGCTGTTTTTT.

The CDR3 is CATSAADRRAYNEQFF. DNA of the CDR3: TGTGCCACCAGCGCCGCGGATAGAAGAGCCTACAATGAGCAGTTCTTC. The V gene is TRBV15, the J gene TRBJ2-1; D is uncertain. This CDR3 has 16 amino acids. Germline loops: CDR1 LNHNV, CDR2 YYDKDF (reference sequence). The ends were cut back, 5 bases at V and 2 bases at J, with 16 bases in the middle.

This clone was seen a handful of times. The chain links TRBV6-1 to TRBJ2-7; the D gene is possibly TRBD2 (6 bases). V was shortened by 2 bases and J by 5 bases, with 13 bases between the two germline ends. The CDR3 has 14 amino acids. CDR1 MNHNS and CDR2 SASEGT come from the germline V gene. This chain's CDR3 is CASSEWRDRDEQYF. Written as DNA, the CDR3 is TGTGCCAGCAGTGAATGGAGGGATAGGGACGAGCAGTACTTC.

CDR3: CASSLASGRKDNEQFF. Written as DNA, the CDR3 is TGTGCCAGCAGTTTAGCGAGCGGGAGAAAGGACAATGAGCAGTTCTTC. The rearrangement joins TRBV27 to TRBJ2-1; 8 nucleotides agree with TRBD2. V lost 2 bases and J lost 5; bases outside the gene matches: 8. From germline, CDR1 is MNHEY and CDR2 SMNVEV (reference sequence). The CDR3 spans 16 residues.

The V and J genes are TRBV9 and TRBJ2-3; D unresolved. Trimming took 3 bases from V and 1 from J, leaving 9 bases between them. Germline V gene data show CDR1 as SGDLS and CDR2 as YYNGEE. The CDR3 sequence is 14 residues long. The CDR3, as DNA: TGTGCCAGCAGCGCGCGTGCCTGCACAGATACGCAGTATTTT. Its protein product is CASSARACTDTQYF.

The V call is TRBV6-6, the J call TRBJ2-7; unclear D gene. This CDR3 has 15 residues. The germline gives CDR1 MNHNY, CDR2 SVGAGI (reference sequence). V was shortened by 6 bases and J by 2 bases, with 17 bases between the two germline ends. This CDR3 is CASSQPSSPPYEQYF. CDR3 nucleotide sequence: TGTGCCAGCAGCCAACCCAGTTCCCCGCCCTACGAGCAGTACTTC.

The J gene is TRBJ2-2, the V gene TRBV7-6, with 9 positions matching TRBD1. Germline CDR1 and CDR2: SGHVS and FNYEAQ. This CDR3 is 17 amino acids long. V was clipped by 4 bases and J by 6 bases; unmatched bases: 12. The CDR3 region has the DNA TGTGCCAGCAGCTCGACCGGGGGACAGGGTGGCGCCGGGGAGCTGTTTTTT. Its protein product is CASSSTGGQGGAGELFF.

The chain carries TRBV5-4 and TRBJ2-7; 8 nucleotides line up with TRBD1. Germline CDR1 is SGHNT and CDR2 is YYREEE (reference sequence). J was trimmed by 3 bases and V by 0 bases; bases with no gene match: 5. CDR3 length equals 15 residues. The CDR3 loop reads CASSLGDRIFYEQYF. CDR3 DNA: TGTGCCAGCAGCTTGGGGGACAGGATTTTCTACGAGCAGTACTTC.

The chain employs TRBV4-1 and TRBJ2-5, with TRBD1 matching 7 bases. With V trimmed by 4 bases and J by 4 bases, 6 bases remained unmatched. The CDR3 consists of 14 residues. CDR1 MGHRA and CDR2 YSYEKL come from the germline V gene. CDR3 nucleotides: TGCGCCAGCAGCCTTCCGGGACAGCGAGAGACCCAGTACTTC. Protein: CASSLPGQRETQYF.

The chain joins TRBV11-3 to TRBJ1-1; 7 nucleotides line up with TRBD1. From germline, CDR1 is SGHNT and CDR2 YENEEA. The CDR3 sequence is 14 residues long. With 5 bases clipped from V and 1 base from J, the junction kept 4 bases outside the gene matches. The CDR3 coding sequence is TGTGCCAGCAGCCGACAGGGTGCGAACACTGAAGCTTTCTTT. It translates to CASSRQGANTEAFF.

DNA for the CDR3: TGTGCCAGCAGCTCCGACCCCTCCGGGGCAGGGGGATTTGAGCAGTACTTC. As protein: CASSSDPSGAGGFEQYF. The chain joins TRBV5-6 to TRBJ2-7, with 7 positions matching TRBD1. Germline assignment: CDR1 SGHDT and CDR2 YYEEEE. The CDR3 consists of 17 residues. Trimming cost V 3 bases and J 7 bases; bases outside gene matches: 19.

This CDR3 reads CAWKLGQGSKGYTF. The CDR3 bases are TGTGCCTGGAAACTGGGACAGGGGTCTAAGGGCTACACCTTC. This chain uses TRBV30 with TRBJ1-2; 10 bases line up with TRBD1. V gave up 4 bases and J gave up 8 bases; unmatched junction bases: 10. The CDR3 is 14 residues long. Looked up from germline, CDR1 is GTSNPN and CDR2 is SVGIG (reference sequence). Based on the CDR3 plus reference TRBV30 and TRBJ1-2, the full variable domain is SQTIHQWPATLVQPVGSPLSLECTVEGTSNPNLYWYRQAAGRGLQLLFYSVGIGQISSEVPQNLSASRPQDRQFILSSKKLLLSDSGFYLCAWKLGQGSKGYTFGSGTRLTVV.

This clone was seen more than once but under ten times. The V call is TRBV23-1, the J call TRBJ1-5, with 8 bases identical to TRBD1. TRBV23-1 is identified as an open reading frame with a role that is uncertain. The trim removed 9 bases at V and 7 bases at J, leaving 8 bases unmatched. CDR3 length: 13 residues. The CDR3 protein is CARIDRGGQPQHF. CDR3 in DNA: TGCGCCAGGATCGACAGGGGCGGACAGCCCCAGCATTTT.

This clone was observed once. The chain links TRBV30 to TRBJ1-3; D unresolved. Per the germline V gene, CDR1 is GTSNPN and CDR2 is SVGIG (reference sequence). The V and J ends lost 5 bases and 4 bases respectively, with 18 bases between them. The CDR3 covers 15 residues. CDR3 sequence: CAWRPGDLAGNTIYF. DNA for the CDR3: TGTGCCTGGCGCCCCGGGGATCTAGCCGGAAACACCATATATTTT.